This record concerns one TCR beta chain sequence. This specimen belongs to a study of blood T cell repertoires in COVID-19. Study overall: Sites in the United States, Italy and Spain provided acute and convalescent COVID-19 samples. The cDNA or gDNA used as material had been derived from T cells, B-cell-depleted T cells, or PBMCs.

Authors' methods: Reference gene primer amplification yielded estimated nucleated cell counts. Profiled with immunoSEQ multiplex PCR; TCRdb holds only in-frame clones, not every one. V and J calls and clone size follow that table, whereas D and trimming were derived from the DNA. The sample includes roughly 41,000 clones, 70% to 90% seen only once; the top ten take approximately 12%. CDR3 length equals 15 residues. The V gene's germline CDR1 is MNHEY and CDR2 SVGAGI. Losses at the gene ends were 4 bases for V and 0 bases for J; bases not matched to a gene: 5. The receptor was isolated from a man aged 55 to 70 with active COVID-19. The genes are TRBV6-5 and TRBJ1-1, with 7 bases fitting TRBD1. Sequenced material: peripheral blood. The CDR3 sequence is CASSSRGSLNTEAFF. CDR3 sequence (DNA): TGTGCCAGCAGTTCCAGGGGGAGCCTGAACACTGAAGCTTTCTTT.